One and the same sample provided the 32 T cell receptor beta chains below, sequenced in a study of cytomegalovirus exposure and HLA in healthy donors. Libraries were prepared by immunoSEQ multiplex PCR; TCRdb keeps only in-frame clonotypes and omits some of them. The table lists approximately 200,000 clones, roughly 82% of them singletons. Sequencing was carried out using PBMCs. These receptors all stem from a woman in her 30s in good health and CMV-seropositive.

The chain couples TRBV25-1 to TRBJ2-3, with 10 bases matching TRBD1. The CDR3 runs 16 residues. The germline V gene has CDR1 MGHDK and CDR2 SYGVNS. The V segment lost 8 bases and the J segment 0 bases; nucleotides outside the gene matches: 8. The CDR3 sequence: CASSDRGRPSTDTQYF. CDR3 nucleotides: TGTGCCAGCTCAGACAGGGGGCGACCTAGCACAGATACGCAGTATTTT.

In its sample, this clone was seen once. In nucleotides, the CDR3 is TGTGCCAGCAGCATCACCGGGACTCGCGGGACTAGCGGGTATAACAATGAGCAGTTCTTC. Its protein is CASSITGTRGTSGYNNEQFF. J is TRBJ2-1 and V is TRBV7-8; 12 bases fit TRBD2. Germline assignment: CDR1 SGHVS and CDR2 FQNEAQ. V shed 5 bases, J shed 5 bases, and the junction held 19 bases outside the gene matches. The CDR3 is 20 residues long.

The chain combines TRBV6-1 with TRBJ2-5; 7 nucleotides line up with TRBD1. V shed 3 bases, J shed 4 bases, and the junction held 11 bases outside the gene matches. This CDR3 is 16 amino acids long. CDR1 and CDR2 (germline): MNHNS, SASEGT. CDR3 sequence: CASSDTHYRGGETQYF. The CDR3 DNA follows: TGTGCCAGCAGTGACACTCATTACAGGGGTGGAGAGACCCAGTACTTC.

The chain employs TRBV10-2 and TRBJ1-4; possibly TRBD1 for D (6 bases). This CDR3 spans 13 amino acids. In germline, CDR1 is WSHSY, CDR2 SAAADI. The ends were cut back, 3 bases at V and 6 bases at J, with 8 bases in the middle. The CDR3 bases are TGCGCCAGCAGTGAAACAGGGTATGAAAAACTGTTTTTT. This codes for CASSETGYEKLFF.

This chain uses TRBV5-1 with TRBJ2-7; 14 bases align to TRBD2. V lost 5 bases to trimming and J lost 4 bases; unmatched junction nucleotides: 11. Germline CDR1 SGHRS, CDR2 YFSETQ. The CDR3 runs 17 residues. The CDR3: CASRPGLAGEARYEQYF. The CDR3 DNA sequence: TGCGCCAGCAGGCCGGGACTAGCGGGAGAGGCTAGGTACGAGCAGTACTTC.

CDR3 in amino acids: CASRTDRGIGELFF. DNA for the CDR3: TGTGCCAGCAGAACGGACAGGGGTATCGGGGAGCTGTTTTTT. The chain recombines TRBV2 with TRBJ2-2; 9 bases map to TRBD1. Germline CDR1 and CDR2: SNHLY and FYNNEI. This CDR3 comprises 14 residues. Trimming removed 6 bases from V and 7 bases from J; junction bases left unmatched: 6.

This chain links TRBV5-1 with TRBJ1-5; D gene uncertain. The V and J ends lost 4 bases and 4 bases respectively, with 9 bases between them. This CDR3 region has 13 residues. Germline V gene sequence: CDR1 SGHRS, CDR2 YFSETQ. As DNA, the CDR3 is TGCGCCAGCAGCCCCGGGAGGAATCAGCCCCAGCATTTT. It encodes CASSPGRNQPQHF.

The V gene is TRBV14, the J gene TRBJ1-2, with a possible D match to TRBD1 (6 bases). The V gene lost 4 bases and the J gene lost 5 bases, with 14 bases spanning the gap. CDR3 length: 14 amino acids. The V gene's germline CDR1 is SGHDN and CDR2 FVKESK. Here the CDR3 DNA reads TGTGCCAGCAGCCCCGGTGGGGGCGTATATGGCTACACCTTC. Translating it yields CASSPGGGVYGYTF.

The chain couples TRBV6-1 to TRBJ2-7, with D possibly matching TRBD1 (6 bases). Trimming stripped 6 bases from V and 0 bases from J, with 9 bases between. The CDR3 spans 13 residues. Germline assignment: CDR1 MNHNS and CDR2 SASEGT. The CDR3 spells CASRETGSYEQYF. The CDR3 bases are TGTGCCAGCAGAGAGACAGGCTCCTACGAGCAGTACTTC.

The rearrangement links TRBV7-9 to TRBJ1-2; D might be TRBD1 (5 bases). V lost 1 base and J 2 bases, leaving 17 bases between the germline ends. Germline CDR1 and CDR2: SEHNR and FQNEAQ (reference sequence). This CDR3 comprises 17 residues. CDR3 in amino acids: CASSLEAGTGRNYGYTF. CDR3 DNA sequence: TGTGCCAGCAGCTTAGAAGCGGGAACAGGTAGAAACTATGGCTACACCTTC.

The V gene is TRBV5-5, the J gene TRBJ1-2; 11 nucleotides align to TRBD1. The CDR3 has 17 amino acids. After removal of 0 bases from V and 3 bases from J, the junction contained 7 bases not matched to a gene. Germline CDR1 is SGHKS and CDR2 is YYEKEE (reference sequence). This CDR3 reads CASSLELRTGGDYGYTF. The CDR3, as DNA: TGTGCCAGCAGCTTGGAACTTAGGACAGGGGGCGACTATGGCTACACCTTC.

The chain carries TRBV28 and TRBJ1-3; TRBD1 aligns across 7 bases. The V segment lost 6 bases and the J segment 3 bases; nucleotides outside the gene matches: 5. The CDR3 consists of 14 residues. Germline V gene lookup returns CDR1 MDHEN and CDR2 SYDVKM. The CDR3 here is CASRAQGFGNTIYF. The CDR3, as DNA: TGTGCCAGCAGGGCACAGGGGTTTGGAAACACCATATATTTT.

The chain couples TRBV4-1 to TRBJ1-2; D perhaps matches TRBD1 (6 bases). V was clipped by 1 base and J by 3 bases, with 9 bases between them. Germline V CDR1 and CDR2: MGHRA, YSYEKL. The CDR3 loop spans 14 amino acids. This CDR3 reads CASSQGAGDYGYTF. CDR3 coding DNA: TGCGCCAGCAGCCAAGGAGCAGGGGACTATGGCTACACCTTC.

The chain is built from TRBV6-1 and TRBJ2-1; tentative D call: TRBD2 (6 bases). Germline CDR1 MNHNS, CDR2 SASEGT. The CDR3 is made up of 15 amino acids. V was clipped by 2 bases and J by 2 bases, with 10 bases between them. The CDR3 DNA is TGTGCCAGCAGTGAAAGCGGGCCTGCCTACAATGAGCAGTTCTTC. Protein: CASSESGPAYNEQFF.

This chain connects TRBV5-6 to TRBJ2-3, with 8 bases fitting TRBD1. The length of the CDR3 is 16 residues. V was clipped by 4 bases and J by 1 base; unmatched bases: 8. Germline V gene lookup returns CDR1 SGHDT and CDR2 YYEEEE. The CDR3 reads CASSQIGDRRTDTQYF. The CDR3 region has the DNA TGTGCCAGCAGCCAAATTGGGGACAGGCGCACAGATACGCAGTATTTT. The whole variable domain, filled in from reference TRBV5-6 and TRBJ2-3, reads DAGVTQSPTHLIKTRGQQVTLRCSPKSGHDTVSWYQQALGQGPQFIFQYYEEEERQRGNFPDRFSGHQFPNYSSELNVNALLLGDSALYLCASSQIGDRRTDTQYFGPGTRLTVL.

The rearrangement joins TRBV29-1 to TRBJ2-7, with TRBD2 matching over 11 bases. Trimming at V came to 3 bases and at J to 0 bases, leaving 10 bases not matched to a gene. Germline V gives CDR1 SQVTM, CDR2 ANQGSEA. The CDR3 is made up of 17 amino acids. The DNA for the CDR3 is TGCAGCGTTGATTTGGCGACTAGCGGGACACCCTCCTACGAGCAGTACTTC. Residues: CSVDLATSGTPSYEQYF.

The chain combines TRBV7-6 with TRBJ2-7; D gene ambiguous. The CDR3 runs to 14 residues. Germline CDR1 and CDR2: SGHVS and FNYEAQ. With 2 bases removed from V and 7 bases from J, the gap between germline ends came to 15 bases. The CDR3 loop reads CASSLKTYSLEQYF. The CDR3 coding sequence is TGTGCCAGCAGCTTAAAGACATACTCCTTAGAGCAGTACTTC.

V gene TRBV9 combines with J gene TRBJ1-3; a weak D match, TRBD1 (6 bases). The V end lost 3 bases, the J end lost 4 bases, and 20 bases lay between the germline ends. CDR3 length: 17 amino acids. Germline CDR1 and CDR2: SGDLS and YYNGEE. The CDR3 bases are TGTGCCAGCAGCGCAACAGGGATCGGGACGACGGGAAACACCATATATTTT. Protein: CASSATGIGTTGNTIYF.

The chain recombines TRBV15 with TRBJ1-1; D is undetermined. Deletions cut 3 bases from V and 11 bases from J, with 16 bases between. The germline gives CDR1 LNHNV, CDR2 YYDKDF (reference sequence). The CDR3 consists of 13 residues. CDR3 sequence reads: CATSSTKTGMAFF. DNA for the CDR3: TGTGCCACCAGCAGTACTAAGACGGGGATGGCTTTCTTT. Based on the CDR3 plus reference TRBV15 and TRBJ1-1, the full variable domain is DAMVIQNPRYQVTQFGKPVTLSCSQTLNHNVMYWYQQKSSQAPKLLFHYYDKDFNNEADTPDNFQSRRPNTSFCFLDIRSPGLGDTAMYLCATSSTKTGMAFFGQGTRLTVV.

This chain links TRBV18 with TRBJ1-1; D may be TRBD1 (6 bases). There are 15 residues in the CDR3. Germline V gene sequence: CDR1 KGHSH, CDR2 LQKENI. Trimming pared 1 base from V and 1 base from J, leaving 10 bases between. CDR3 sequence reads: CASSPQGDQNTEAFF. The CDR3 bases are TGTGCCAGCTCACCACAGGGGGACCAGAACACTGAAGCTTTCTTT.

The gene calls are TRBV2 and TRBJ2-3, with D unclear. Per germline, CDR1 SNHLY and CDR2 FYNNEI. The CDR3 is 11 residues long. Trimming stripped 7 bases from V and 3 bases from J, with 5 bases between. In nucleotides, the CDR3 is TGTGCCAGCACCCAAACAGATACGCAGTATTTT. It is translated as CASTQTDTQYF.

The chain couples TRBV7-3 to TRBJ2-7, with 14 nucleotides matching TRBD2. The ends lost 5 bases at V and 5 bases at J; junction bases unmatched: 17. Per germline, CDR1 SGHTA and CDR2 FQGTGA. This CDR3 region has 19 residues. CDR3 amino acids: CASSLLATGTSGSGHEQYF. The CDR3 DNA sequence: TGTGCCAGCAGCCTCCTCGCGACCGGGACTAGCGGGAGTGGGCACGAGCAGTACTTC.

This clone has just one count. The rearrangement uses TRBV27 and TRBJ2-5; the D is unclear. This CDR3 has 13 residues. Germline values: CDR1 MNHEY, CDR2 SMNVEV (reference sequence). Deletions cut 3 bases from V and 3 bases from J, with 8 bases between. The CDR3 here is CASSFSSEETQYF. CDR3 nucleotides: TGTGCCAGCAGTTTTTCCTCTGAAGAGACCCAGTACTTC.

V and J are TRBV28 and TRBJ2-2; D is unresolved. From germline, CDR1 is MDHEN and CDR2 SYDVKM. This CDR3 region has 14 residues. V was pared by 6 bases and J by 4 bases, with 12 bases between. CDR3 DNA: TGTGCCAGCAGGGAACAGTCGAGCACCGGGGAGCTGTTTTTT. This translates into CASREQSSTGELFF.

This chain joins TRBV6-5 and TRBJ2-5, with D perhaps matching TRBD1 (5 bases). The V end was cut by 7 bases, the J end by 7 bases, with 13 bases between. Germline-derived CDR1 and CDR2 are MNHEY and SVGAGI. The CDR3 sequence is 12 residues long. CDR3 bases: TGTGCCAGCACCGACAGATTAGGGACCCAGTACTTC. Amino acids: CASTDRLGTQYF.

The count of this clone is one. This sequence joins TRBV14 and TRBJ1-2; D remains unclear. This CDR3 region has 13 residues. Germline V gene lookup returns CDR1 SGHDN and CDR2 FVKESK. V was cut by 0 bases and J by 3 bases, with 5 bases left in between. Here the CDR3 DNA reads TGTGCCAGCAGCCAAGAGGACTACTATGGCTACACCTTC. It encodes CASSQEDYYGYTF.

This clone came up a few times. The chain has TRBV4-1 and TRBJ1-3; TRBD1 agrees at 7 bases. The junction had 14 bases not matched to a gene; V was cut back by 8 bases and J by 7 bases. This CDR3 is built from 15 residues. Looked up from germline, CDR1 is MGHRA and CDR2 is YSYEKL. The CDR3 protein is CASGTDRESMNTIYF. The CDR3 coding sequence is TGCGCCAGCGGGACAGACAGGGAGAGTATGAACACCATATATTTT.

V usage is TRBV7-3 and J usage is TRBJ2-1; maybe TRBD2 (6 bases). CDR1 and CDR2 (germline): SGHTA, FQGTGA. V lost 3 bases and J 0 bases, leaving 12 bases between the germline ends. This CDR3 contains 16 residues. CDR3 sequence reads: CASSLAGLPSYNEQFF. CDR3 nucleotide sequence: TGTGCCAGCAGCTTGGCAGGACTACCCTCCTACAATGAGCAGTTCTTC.

This clone showed up just a few times. The chain's CDR3 is CASSSRGQTNQPQHF. DNA of the CDR3: TGTGCCAGCAGCTCCAGGGGACAGACCAATCAGCCCCAGCATTTT. The J gene is TRBJ1-5, the V gene TRBV5-6, with 7 bases identical to TRBD1. The CDR3 has 15 amino acids. In germline, CDR1 is SGHDT, CDR2 YYEEEE. The V segment lost 3 bases and the J segment 3 bases; nucleotides outside the gene matches: 6.

The rearrangement joins TRBV6-5 to TRBJ2-7; D gene ambiguous. CDR3 length: 14 amino acids. Trimming shortened V by 6 bases and J by 0 bases, and 12 bases separated the two germline ends. From germline, CDR1 is MNHEY and CDR2 SVGAGI. The CDR3 DNA reads TGTGCCAGCAGAAGCCCCCGGAGCTCCTACGAGCAGTACTTC. Translation: CASRSPRSSYEQYF.

The chain has TRBV2 and TRBJ1-1, with D tentatively TRBD1 (5 bases). The germline V gene has CDR1 SNHLY and CDR2 FYNNEI. The CDR3 runs to 15 residues. With 7 bases removed from V and 1 base from J, the gap between germline ends came to 16 bases. The CDR3 region has the DNA TGTGCCAGCACCACCAGGAGGGGCTCGAACACTGAAGCTTTCTTT. It yields the protein CASTTRRGSNTEAFF. Full variable domain (outside the CDR3, taken from reference TRBV2 and TRBJ1-1): EPEVTQTPSHQVTQMGQEVILRCVPISNHLYFYWYRQILGQKVEFLVSFYNNEISEKSEIFDDQFSVERPDGSNFTLKIRSTKLEDSAMYFCASTTRRGSNTEAFFGQGTRLTVV.

This chain uses TRBV9 with TRBJ2-7; D is possibly TRBD1 (5 bases). Germline loops: CDR1 SGDLS, CDR2 YYNGEE. The CDR3 loop spans 16 amino acids. The V end lost 0 bases, the J end lost 0 bases, and 13 bases lay between the germline ends. The CDR3 loop is CASSVGGVGSSYEQYF. The CDR3 bases are TGTGCCAGCAGCGTAGGGGGCGTTGGAAGCTCCTACGAGCAGTACTTC.